This T cell receptor beta chain was sequenced for a study of T cell responses to AZD1222 COVID-19 vaccine. CDR3 length equals 15 residues. The germline CDR1 and CDR2 sequences are MNHEY and SVGAGI. Unmatched junction bases numbered 2, after V lost 3 bases and J lost 0 bases. In regard to this clone: Other DNA sequences in this specimen translate into the identical CDR3.

TCRdb keeps only in-frame clones here, not all; method: immunoSEQ multiplex PCR. The table shows 100,000 to 150,000 clones, with roughly 88% occurring only once. This sequence originates from an adult who received the AZD1222 COVID-19 vaccine. The sample was peripheral blood, taken 28 days after the second AZD1222 dose. The V and J genes are TRBV6-5 and TRBJ2-3, with 8 bases matching TRBD2. CDR3 nucleotide sequence: TGTGCCAGCAGTTATTCTAGCGGGAGCACAGATACGCAGTATTTT. Translated: CASSYSSGSTDTQYF.